This T cell receptor (beta chain) derives from a study of early T cells in non-severe SARS-CoV-2 infection. Across the study: Chains were not paired, and sequencing was done on bulk RNA from unsorted whole blood.

Germline V gives CDR1 MNHEY, CDR2 SVGEGT. The CDR3 consists of 11 residues. V lost 6 bases to trimming and J lost 3 bases, with 5 bases between them. Each single cDNA molecule received a unique molecular identifier. Each CDR3 protein gets one entry after TCRdb re-called the 5' RACE reads with MiXCR. Of about 45,000 distinct CDR3 sequences in the sample, approximately 12% were seen once. Overall study results and limits: A preference for anti-spike CD8 responses marked VDJdb matching, which missed private and CD4 specificities.

As concerns this clonotype: Its specificity is not known.

This receptor was obtained from an adult who was a healthcare worker with PCR-confirmed SARS-CoV-2 infection or an uninfected control (not recorded which). V usage is TRBV6-2 or TRBV6-3 and J usage is TRBJ1-1; D unclear. Material: whole blood. The CDR3 loop is CASRSDTEAFF. CDR3 nucleotides: TGTGCCAGCAGGTCGGACACTGAAGCTTTCTTT.